This T cell receptor beta chain was captured by sequencing in a study of T cell responses to AZD1222 COVID-19 vaccine. Generated by immunoSEQ multiplex PCR, the TCRdb table keeps only in-frame clones and is missing some. In the table there are about 130,000 clones, around 85% of which are singletons. The CDR3 loop spans 15 amino acids. The germline V and J ends were trimmed by 4 bases and 1 base, with 14 bases remaining between them. The germline gives CDR1 SGHRS, CDR2 YFSETQ. The material sequenced was peripheral blood, taken 28 days after the second AZD1222 dose. This sequence joins TRBV5-1 and TRBJ2-5; D might be TRBD2 (6 bases). The sequence derives from an adult who received the AZD1222 COVID-19 vaccine. CDR3 DNA: TGCGCCAGCAGCCCTGGCGGGCGGGGCCAAGAGACCCAGTACTTC. Its translation is CASSPGGRGQETQYF. The whole variable domain, filled in from reference TRBV5-1 and TRBJ2-5, reads KAGVTQTPRYLIKTRGQQVTLSCSPISGHRSVSWYQQTPGQGLQFLFEYFSETQRNKGNFPGRFSGRQFSNSRSEMNVSTLELGDSALYLCASSPGGRGQETQYFGPGTRLLVL.